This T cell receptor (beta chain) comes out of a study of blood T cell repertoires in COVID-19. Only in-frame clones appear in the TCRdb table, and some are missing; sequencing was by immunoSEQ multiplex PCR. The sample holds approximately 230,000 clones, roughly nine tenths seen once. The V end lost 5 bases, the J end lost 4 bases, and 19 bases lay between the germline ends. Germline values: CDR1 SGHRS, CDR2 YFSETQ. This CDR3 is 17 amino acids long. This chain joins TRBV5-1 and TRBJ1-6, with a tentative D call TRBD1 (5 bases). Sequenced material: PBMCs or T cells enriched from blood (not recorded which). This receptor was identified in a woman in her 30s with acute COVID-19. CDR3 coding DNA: TGCGCCAGCAGTTGGAGGTCGGGGGGGGATTATAATTCACCCCTCCACTTT. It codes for CASSWRSGGDYNSPLHF.